This T cell receptor (beta chain) was recorded in a study of shared clonotypes between healthy human individuals. Per the authors' pipeline: Without quality scores, immunoSEQ junctional reads could not be filtered like full-length reads. The table came from immunoSEQ multiplex PCR; TCRdb's copy has only in-frame clones and leaves some out. That table is the source of V, J and clone size, and D and trimming were worked out from the DNA. The profile covers about 2.3 million clones, with 80% to 95% appearing a single time and about 0.41% taken by the ten largest. This CDR3 has 15 residues. V trimming: 0 bases; J trimming: 5 bases; junction bases outside the gene matches: 0. Germline V gene data show CDR1 as LNHDA and CDR2 as SQIVND (reference sequence).

This sequence was found in a man aged 18 to 30 in good health. Some clones in this sample may be carry-over from other donors' samples. The chain joins TRBV19 to TRBJ2-2, with 10 bases aligning to TRBD2. The sample comprised naive CD4+ T cells from PBMCs. Subset indicated: CD45RA+ positively selected. The CDR3 is CASSIELAGTGELFF. DNA of the CDR3: TGTGCCAGTAGTATAGAACTAGCGGGGACCGGGGAGCTGTTTTTT.